Each of the 9 T cell receptor beta chains below was sequenced from the same sample in a study of glioma-infiltrating T cells. Amplification of TCR alpha and beta CDR3 regions from RNA used iRepertoire nested multiplex PCR. One entry per CDR3 protein results from TCRdb running MiXCR on the multiplex PCR reads. The repertoire includes some 85,000 distinct CDR3 sequences, around a quarter of them detected once, and more than 6.5% sits in the top ten. The sample comprised glioma tissue, nonneoplastic brain tissue, or PBMCs (not recorded which). The receptors derive from a human donor with low-grade glioma or glioblastoma, undergoing nonglioma brain surgery, or in good health (not recorded which).

The sample holds a few counts of this clonotype. V gene TRBV5-1 combines with J gene TRBJ2-5, with unresolved D. The CDR3 consists of 15 residues. The V end lost 0 bases, the J end lost 5 bases, and 14 bases lay between the germline ends. The germline gives CDR1 SGHRS, CDR2 YFSETQ. Here the CDR3 DNA reads TGCGCCAGCAGCTTGGAGGGCCGCTACGGGGAGACCCAGTACTTC. Residues: CASSLEGRYGETQYF. Combining the CDR3 with reference TRBV5-1 and TRBJ2-5 gives the whole variable domain KAGVTQTPRYLIKTRGQQVTLSCSPISGHRSVSWYQQTPGQGLQFLFEYFSETQRNKGNFPGRFSGRQFSNSRSEMNVSTLELGDSALYLCASSLEGRYGETQYFGPGTRLLVL.

This sequence joins TRBV29-1 and TRBJ2-1, with TRBD2 as a possible D gene (6 bases). Germline V CDR1 and CDR2: SQVTM, ANQGSEA. The CDR3 spans 15 residues. Trimming removed 8 bases at V and 7 bases at J, with 24 bases between. Here the CDR3 reads CSTSSVGGKRNEQFF. CDR3 bases: TGCAGCACCTCCTCGGTCGGAGGGAAGAGGAATGAGCAGTTCTTC.

Ten or more counts support this clonotype. The CDR3, as DNA: TGTGCCAGCAGCTCACAGGGTTCCACAGATACGCAGTATTTT. Amino acids: CASSSQGSTDTQYF. The J gene is TRBJ2-3, the V gene TRBV5-6; possible D gene TRBD1, 6 bases. Trimming removed 3 bases from V and 2 bases from J, with 10 bases in between. Per germline, CDR1 SGHDT and CDR2 YYEEEE. The CDR3 contains 14 residues.

The genes are TRBV18 and TRBJ2-7; 12 bases align to TRBD2. Per the germline V gene, CDR1 is KGHSH and CDR2 is LQKENI. Trimming cost V 3 bases and J 3 bases; bases outside gene matches: 3. This CDR3 has 15 residues. The CDR3 bases are TGTGCCAGCTCACCGTCGACTAGCGGGAGCTACGAGCAGTACTTC. Its translation: CASSPSTSGSYEQYF.

This clonotype was seen a few times. This rearrangement joins TRBV7-8 to TRBJ2-3; 13 bases line up with TRBD2. The germline gives CDR1 SGHVS, CDR2 FQNEAQ. V was clipped by 5 bases and J by 2 bases; unmatched bases: 4. The CDR3 totals 16 residues. The DNA for the CDR3 is TGTGCCAGCAGCAAACTAGCGGGAGGGACCACAGATACGCAGTATTTT. Amino acid sequence: CASSKLAGGTTDTQYF.

The chain is built from TRBV20-1 and TRBJ2-1; a weak D match, TRBD1 (6 bases). Germline V gene lookup returns CDR1 DFQATT and CDR2 SNEGSKA (reference sequence). V was shortened by 3 bases and J by 1 base, with 13 bases between the two germline ends. The CDR3 covers 15 residues. The chain's CDR3 is CSARGALRSYNEQFF. The CDR3 DNA reads as TGCAGTGCTAGGGGGGCCCTACGATCCTACAATGAGCAGTTCTTC.

This clonotype was found many times. The rearrangement links TRBV6-2 or TRBV6-3 to TRBJ2-7, with D hard to call. Trimming stripped 2 bases from V and 2 bases from J, with 4 bases between. The CDR3 covers 12 residues. CDR1 and CDR2 from the germline V gene are MNHEY and SVGEGT. The chain's CDR3 is CASSYEAYEQYF. CDR3 coding DNA: TGTGCCAGCAGTTACGAGGCCTACGAGCAGTACTTC.

Points on this clonotype: A single base separates this from a much larger clone, so it may be a read error. CDR3 in DNA: TGTACCAGTAGTACCCAGGGTGGTGAGCAGTTCTTC. Translation gives CTSSTQGGEQFF. The chain employs TRBV19 and TRBJ2-1; the D gene is possibly TRBD1 (5 bases). Germline V lookup: CDR1 LNHDA, CDR2 SQIVND (reference sequence). This CDR3 is built from 12 residues.

This clonotype has just a few counts. The V and J genes are TRBV18 and TRBJ1-5; 9 bases align to TRBD1. The CDR3 is 15 residues long. Germline CDR1 and CDR2: KGHSH and LQKENI. The J segment lost 6 bases and the V segment lost 3 bases, leaving 6 bases of the junction unmatched. The CDR3 bases are TGTGCCAGCTCACCGGGACAGGGAGCAACTCAGCCCCAGCATTTT. Translating gives CASSPGQGATQPQHF.